The clone carrying this TCR beta chain was counted many times. The template was total RNA from unfractionated whole blood. Per the original methods: Across samples, TCR counts had a median of about 92,000 and ranged from about 23,224 to 700,000. TCRdb re-analysed the 5' RACE reads in MiXCR, keeping a single row per CDR3 protein. TCRdb assigned the V and J calls; the authors' analysis was not used. The table includes approximately 150,000 distinct CDR3 sequences, approximately 4% detected once. This entry is derived from a study of human T cells and chemical hapten exposure. V lost 0 bases and J lost 4, with 6 bases in between. The CDR3 totals 12 residues. CDR1 is SQVTM and CDR2 is ANQGSEA in the germline V gene.

The chain uses TRBV29-1 and TRBJ1-1, with a weak D call TRBD1 (5 bases). The clonotype was recovered from a female donor in good health. This chain's CDR3 is CSVEDGGTEAFF. CDR3 nucleotides: TGCAGCGTTGAAGATGGGGGCACTGAAGCTTTCTTT.